The 5 T cell receptor beta chains listed next were all sequenced from one sample in a study of Ad26.COV2.S vaccination and SARS-CoV-2 variants. Stated treatment: over 15 received Ad26.COV2.S at low or high dose, single or two shots; a few received placebo; per-sample allocation not given. Sampling was performed 63 days after the first vaccine or placebo injection. Clones were sequenced by immunoSEQ multiplex PCR, and TCRdb holds only the in-frame ones, with some missing. The profile shows around 250,000 clones, 70% to 90% of them singletons. Specimen: peripheral blood, collected in a trial of Ad26.COV2.S vaccine versus placebo. The origin of the receptors is a person between 18 and 59 years old who received the Ad26.COV2.S COVID-19 vaccine or a placebo.

The V gene is TRBV4-3, the J gene TRBJ1-2; no clear D gene. Trimming left V 4 bases short and J 2 bases short, with 8 bases between. Germline loops: CDR1 LGHNA, CDR2 YSLEER. The CDR3 is 13 amino acids. The CDR3 is CASSPTENYGYTF. The CDR3, as DNA: TGCGCCAGCAGCCCAACAGAGAACTATGGCTACACCTTC.

As for this clone: A junction boundary mismatches the germline segment, possibly from a read error. Other nucleotide sequences in the sample specify the same CDR3. The chain recombines TRBV2 with TRBJ2-7; no firm D call. This CDR3 has 14 residues. Germline V gene lookup returns CDR1 SNHLY and CDR2 FYNNEI. The CDR3 nucleotides read TGTGCCAGCAGTTCAATAGGGATCTCCTACGAGCAGTACTTT. Protein sequence: CASSSIGISYEQYF.

J is TRBJ2-7 and V is TRBV29-1; no reliable D call. V was clipped by 5 bases and J by 1 base, with 12 bases between them. CDR3 length: 13 residues. Per germline, CDR1 SQVTM and CDR2 ANQGSEA. The CDR3 DNA reads TGCAGCGTTATTTCTCCGTCTTCCTACGAGCAGTACTTC. This codes for CSVISPSSYEQYF.

V is TRBV11-3 and J is TRBJ2-7; the match to TRBD1 covers 9 bases. The CDR3 extends over 17 amino acids. Trimming took 1 base from V and 3 from J; bases not matched to a gene: 10. Germline CDR1 SGHNT, CDR2 YENEEA. CDR3 nucleotides: TGTGCCAGCAGCTTAGCCAGGACAGGGGTTTCTTTCTACGAGCAGTACTTC. It translates to CASSLARTGVSFYEQYF.

V gene TRBV4-1 combines with J gene TRBJ2-1, with D perhaps matching TRBD2 (5 bases). The CDR3 loop spans 16 amino acids. Looked up from germline, CDR1 is MGHRA and CDR2 is YSYEKL. V gave up 2 bases and J gave up 4 bases, with 15 bases separating them. This chain's CDR3 is CASSQSRWTFYNEQFF. Here the CDR3 DNA reads TGCGCCAGCAGCCAATCTAGGTGGACTTTTTACAATGAGCAGTTCTTC.